One and the same sample provided the 28 T cell receptor beta chains below, sequenced in a study of patients with pleural tuberculosis. TCRdb re-called the reads through MiXCR, storing one row per CDR3 protein. The sample lists 29,000 or so distinct CDR3 sequences; roughly 18% were seen once. Sequencing was performed on peripheral blood. The receptors were gathered from a human donor with pleural tuberculosis.

This clonotype was recorded at least ten times. The chain employs TRBV2 and TRBJ1-5, with a weak D call TRBD1 (5 bases). Germline V gives CDR1 SNHLY, CDR2 FYNNEI. V dropped 3 bases and J dropped 7 bases, with 16 bases sitting between them. The CDR3 length is 15 residues. DNA for the CDR3: TGTGCCAGCAGTGATGACAGCGCAGGGATGCAGCCCCAGCATTTT. This translates into CASSDDSAGMQPQHF. The full variable domain, in which reference TRBV2 and TRBJ1-5 provide the parts outside the CDR3, is EPEVTQTPSHQVTQMGQEVILRCVPISNHLYFYWYRQILGQKVEFLVSFYNNEISEKSEIFDDQFSVERPDGSNFTLKIRSTKLEDSAMYFCASSDDSAGMQPQHFGDGTRLSIL.

The CDR3 protein is CSVVTGQGANEQFF. The CDR3 DNA is TGCAGCGTTGTAACGGGACAGGGGGCTAATGAGCAGTTCTTC. The V call is TRBV29-1, the J call TRBJ2-1; 12 positions match TRBD1. Germline loops: CDR1 SQVTM, CDR2 ANQGSEA. This CDR3 region has 14 residues. The V and J ends lost 4 bases and 7 bases, in that order; junction bases with no gene match: 5.

Many counts were recorded for this clonotype. The chain has TRBV4-1 and TRBJ1-3, with 7 positions matching TRBD1. Germline CDR1 MGHRA, CDR2 YSYEKL. The CDR3 consists of 16 residues. The ends lost 0 bases at V and 4 bases at J; junction bases unmatched: 6. Here the CDR3 DNA reads TGCGCCAGCAGCCAAGACAGGGGGGGGCGAGGAAACACCATATATTTT. It codes for CASSQDRGGRGNTIYF.

This clonotype was counted many times. The genes are TRBV12-3 or TRBV12-4 and TRBJ1-5; weak D call: TRBD1 (5 bases). The CDR3 covers 15 residues. Trimming removed 2 bases from V and 3 bases from J, with 11 bases in between. CDR3: CASSLKGFDNQPQHF. The DNA of the CDR3 is TGTGCCAGCAGTTTAAAGGGGTTTGACAATCAGCCCCAGCATTTT.

This clonotype was detected many times. The rearrangement uses TRBV2 and TRBJ1-2, with D unresolved. CDR1 is SNHLY, CDR2 FYNNEI, per germline. The CDR3 runs 12 residues. Between the trimmed V and J ends, which lost 6 bases and 4 bases, there was a span of 9 bases. CDR3 region: CASSPESYGYTF. CDR3 sequence (DNA): TGTGCCAGCAGCCCAGAGAGCTATGGCTACACCTTC.

The table lists this clonotype with many counts. This chain links TRBV4-1 with TRBJ2-2; TRBD1 matches at 9 bases. Trimming at V came to 2 bases and at J to 7 bases, leaving 11 bases not matched to a gene. Germline loops: CDR1 MGHRA, CDR2 YSYEKL. There are 17 residues in the CDR3. In DNA form, the CDR3 reads TGCGCCAGCAGCCAACCGGACAGGGGTAATATTGGCGGGGAGCTGTTTTTT. Translation: CASSQPDRGNIGGELFF.

This clonotype occurred many times. The chain joins TRBV5-5 to TRBJ1-1; D is undetermined. Germline V CDR1 and CDR2: SGHKS, YYEKEE (reference sequence). The V end was cut by 4 bases, the J end by 7 bases, with 11 bases between. The CDR3 is 12 residues long. The CDR3 sequence is CASSRTMNEAFF. CDR3 bases: TGTGCCAGCAGCCGGACCATGAATGAAGCTTTCTTT.

This clonotype was found many times. The chain joins TRBV20-1 to TRBJ2-7; maybe TRBD1 (6 bases). The ends were cut back, 1 base at V and 6 bases at J, with 19 bases in the middle. CDR3 length: 15 residues. Germline CDR1 reads DFQATT; CDR2 reads SNEGSKA (reference sequence). The CDR3: CSARVPGGPPGEQYF. For the CDR3, the DNA is TGCAGTGCTAGAGTCCCTGGGGGCCCTCCTGGCGAGCAGTACTTC.

This CDR3 reads CASSPGTGGFYEQYF. CDR3 bases: TGCGCCAGCAGCCCCGGGACAGGGGGTTTCTACGAGCAGTACTTC. This chain uses TRBV5-1 with TRBJ2-7, with 11 nucleotides matching TRBD1. Trimming took 4 bases from V and 3 from J; bases not matched to a gene: 6. The CDR3 runs to 15 residues. Looked up from germline, CDR1 is SGHRS and CDR2 is YFSETQ.

V is TRBV28 and J is TRBJ2-5; TRBD1 agrees at 8 bases. V lost 2 bases to trimming and J lost 5 bases; unmatched junction nucleotides: 4. CDR3 length: 14 amino acids. The germline gives CDR1 MDHEN, CDR2 SYDVKM. CDR3 loop: CASSLGTGSETQYF. The CDR3 DNA follows: TGTGCCAGCAGTTTAGGGACAGGAAGTGAGACCCAGTACTTC.

By share, this clonotype ranks as medium-sized. V and J are TRBV6-1 and TRBJ1-5, with D tentatively TRBD1 (5 bases). The V end lost 1 base, the J end lost 4 bases, and 11 bases lay between the germline ends. Germline V lookup: CDR1 MNHNS, CDR2 SASEGT. This CDR3 contains 15 residues. The CDR3 sequence: CASSEVPQGNQPQHF. The CDR3 nucleotides read TGTGCCAGCAGTGAAGTACCCCAGGGTAATCAGCCCCAGCATTTT.

This clonotype has a handful of counts. J is TRBJ1-2 and V is TRBV30, with a weak D call TRBD1 (5 bases). Germline CDR1 and CDR2: GTSNPN and SVGIG (reference sequence). The V end was cut by 3 bases, the J end by 6 bases, with 11 bases between. The CDR3 contains 12 residues. As DNA, the CDR3 is TGTGCCTGGAGCGGGGGGAAACATGGCTACACCTTC. This translates into CAWSGGKHGYTF.

About this clonotype itself: A read error may be the cause here, since a much bigger clone is one base away. V usage is TRBV5-4 and J usage is TRBJ2-1; TRBD2 matches at 11 bases. The CDR3 consists of 17 residues. Germline V lookup: CDR1 SGHNT, CDR2 YYREEE (reference sequence). The trim removed 0 bases at V and 6 bases at J, leaving 8 bases unmatched. The CDR3 protein is CASSLGELAGVGNEQFF. CDR3 DNA sequence: TGTGCCAGCAGCTTGGGGGAACTAGCGGGAGTGGGCAATGAGCAGTTCTTC.

The sample holds many counts of this clonotype. The V call is TRBV12-3 or TRBV12-4, the J call TRBJ1-1, with D hard to call. The CDR3 length is 14 residues. Between the trimmed V and J ends, which lost 6 bases and 4 bases, there was a span of 15 bases. The CDR3 loop reads CASSITQSGTEAFF. The CDR3 bases are TGTGCCAGCAGCATCACACAGTCTGGCACTGAAGCTTTCTTT.

This clonotype was counted ten times or more. V usage is TRBV6-6 and J usage is TRBJ2-5; maybe TRBD2 (6 bases). Trimming took off 2 bases at V and 1 base at J, with 11 bases between the two ends. The germline V gene has CDR1 MNHNY and CDR2 SVGAGI (reference sequence). The CDR3 is 15 amino acids. CDR3 loop: CASSYPGLSQETQYF. The CDR3 DNA reads TGTGCCAGCAGTTACCCGGGACTCTCCCAAGAGACCCAGTACTTC.

Ten or more counts support this clonotype. The CDR3 DNA is TGTGCCAGCAGCTCATCCGGAGGTCCCTCACCCCTCCACTTT. Residues: CASSSSGGPSPLHF. The chain links TRBV7-6 to TRBJ1-6; D gene unclear. V was pared by 4 bases and J by 10 bases, with 14 bases between. The length of the CDR3 is 14 residues. Looked up from germline, CDR1 is SGHVS and CDR2 is FNYEAQ.

About this clonotype itself: A much larger clone lies one base from this, so it may be a read error. The V call is TRBV5-1, the J call TRBJ2-7; possibly TRBD1 for D (6 bases). Germline-derived CDR1 and CDR2 are SGHRS and YFSETQ. This CDR3 is built from 20 residues. Between the trimmed V and J ends, which lost 1 base and 0 bases, there was a span of 26 bases. Here the CDR3 DNA reads TGCGCCAGCAGCTTGCCAACCTACAGGGTAGGGCCTCACAGCTCCTACGAGCAGTACTTC. Translating gives CASSLPTYRVGPHSSYEQYF.

Sample share makes this clonotype medium-sized. The genes are TRBV12-3 or TRBV12-4 and TRBJ2-5, with a possible D match to TRBD2 (6 bases). The V gene lost 1 base and the J gene lost 4 bases, with 13 bases spanning the gap. The CDR3 is 15 amino acids. CDR3 region: CASSLGGTGGETQYF. The CDR3 DNA reads as TGTGCCAGCAGTTTAGGCGGGACTGGAGGAGAGACCCAGTACTTC.

This clonotype was found many times. The rearrangement uses TRBV5-1 and TRBJ2-3; D is perhaps TRBD1 (5 bases). This CDR3 comprises 14 residues. V dropped 3 bases and J dropped 2 bases, with 10 bases sitting between them. The germline V gene has CDR1 SGHRS and CDR2 YFSETQ. CDR3 sequence (DNA): TGCGCCAGCAGCTCCCGACAGTTCACAGATACGCAGTATTTT. Amino acids: CASSSRQFTDTQYF. The whole variable domain, filled in from reference TRBV5-1 and TRBJ2-3, reads KAGVTQTPRYLIKTRGQQVTLSCSPISGHRSVSWYQQTPGQGLQFLFEYFSETQRNKGNFPGRFSGRQFSNSRSEMNVSTLELGDSALYLCASSSRQFTDTQYFGPGTRLTVL.

This clonotype was observed at least ten times. This rearrangement joins TRBV12-3 or TRBV12-4 to TRBJ1-4; the D is unclear. The CDR3 contains 14 residues. Trimming took off 2 bases at V and 0 bases at J, with 4 bases between the two ends. CDR3 nucleotide sequence: TGTGCCAGCAGTTTATGGGCAACTAATGAAAAACTGTTTTTT. This gives the protein CASSLWATNEKLFF.

The CDR3 protein is CASSTVLATYEQYF. CDR3 sequence (DNA): TGTGCCAGCAGTACGGTACTAGCGACCTACGAGCAGTACTTC. The chain recombines TRBV28 with TRBJ2-7; TRBD2 agrees at 7 bases. V dropped 5 bases and J dropped 2; count of bases not matched to a gene: 6. There are 14 residues in the CDR3. Germline CDR1 reads MDHEN; CDR2 reads SYDVKM.

This clonotype was detected many times. The V call is TRBV7-9, the J call TRBJ2-5, with D tentatively TRBD2 (5 bases). Trimming shortened V by 1 base and J by 3 bases, and 6 bases separated the two germline ends. The CDR3 is 13 amino acids. The germline V gene encodes CDR1 SEHNR and CDR2 FQNEAQ (reference sequence). CDR3 region: CASSLEGEETQYF. In DNA, the CDR3 is TGTGCCAGCAGCTTAGAGGGAGAAGAGACCCAGTACTTC.

This clonotype was seen many times. This chain connects TRBV12-3 or TRBV12-4 to TRBJ2-1; 10 bases align to TRBD1. The CDR3 is made up of 15 amino acids. V trimming: 4 bases; J trimming: 7 bases; junction bases outside the gene matches: 7. The CDR3 protein is CASSSRTGGRNEQFF. The CDR3 DNA follows: TGTGCCAGCAGTTCAAGGACAGGGGGACGGAATGAGCAGTTCTTC.

This clonotype was found many times. The chain is built from TRBV18 and TRBJ2-1; D may be TRBD1 or TRBD2 (5 bases each). Germline CDR1 is KGHSH and CDR2 is LQKENI. V lost 3 bases and J lost 2, with 11 bases in between. CDR3 size: 15 residues. CDR3 residues: CASSPRDGAYNEQFF. In DNA, the CDR3 is TGTGCCAGCTCACCCCGGGACGGGGCCTACAATGAGCAGTTCTTC. The full variable domain, completed using reference TRBV18 and TRBJ2-1, is NAGVMQNPRHLVRRRGQEARLRCSPMKGHSHVYWYRQLPEEGLKFMVYLQKENIIDESGMPKERFSAEFPKEGPSILRIQQVVRGDSAAYFCASSPRDGAYNEQFFGPGTRLTVL.

As concerns this clonotype: Compared with germline, one end of the junction differs, possibly owing to a read error. The DNA for the CDR3 is TGTGCCAGCAGTGACAGCCTCGATGAGCAGTTCTTT. This codes for CASSDSLDEQFF. V and J are TRBV6-6 and TRBJ2-1; D possibly corresponds to TRBD1 (5 bases). From germline, CDR1 is MNHNY and CDR2 SVGAGI (reference sequence). The CDR3 runs 12 residues.

This clonotype came up many times. The chain recombines TRBV5-1 with TRBJ2-7; TRBD1 aligns across 10 bases. The CDR3 consists of 15 residues. The J segment lost 2 bases and the V segment lost 3 bases, leaving 5 bases of the junction unmatched. The germline V gene encodes CDR1 SGHRS and CDR2 YFSETQ. The CDR3 protein is CASSSRTGGAYEQYF. The DNA for the CDR3 is TGCGCCAGCAGCTCCCGGACAGGGGGTGCCTACGAGCAGTACTTC.

This clonotype has at least ten counts. This chain uses TRBV10-2 with TRBJ2-3; 11 nucleotides line up with TRBD2. CDR1 WSHSY and CDR2 SAAADI come from the germline V gene. After removal of 6 bases from V and 1 base from J, the junction contained 3 bases not matched to a gene. CDR3 length: 15 residues. The CDR3 DNA follows: TGCGCCAGCAGCGTGGGACTAGCGGGCACAGATACGCAGTATTTT. Its protein is CASSVGLAGTDTQYF.

This clonotype was observed many times. This chain connects TRBV5-1 to TRBJ2-7, with a weak D call TRBD1 (5 bases). Trimming shortened V by 5 bases and J by 2 bases, and 14 bases separated the two germline ends. The CDR3 covers 14 residues. Germline values: CDR1 SGHRS, CDR2 YFSETQ. The CDR3 sequence: CASRSDPRAYEQYF. DNA for the CDR3: TGCGCCAGCAGAAGCGACCCCAGGGCCTACGAGCAGTACTTC.